Shown below are 9 T cell receptor beta chains from a single sample sequenced in a study of early T cells in non-severe SARS-CoV-2 infection. TCRdb redid the calling of the 5' RACE reads with MiXCR, one entry per CDR3 protein. The sample lists about 110,000 distinct CDR3 sequences, 10% to 15% seen once, with approximately 4% in the top ten. The input for sequencing was whole blood, taken at baseline. The receptors were sampled from an adult who was a healthcare worker with PCR-confirmed SARS-CoV-2 infection or an uninfected control (not recorded which).

As concerns this clonotype: One junction end disagrees with the germline gene, perhaps due to a read error. CDR3 protein: CASSLDTHHSPNEQYF. The DNA for the CDR3 is TGCGCCAGCAGTTTGGACACGCACCACAGTCCCAACGAGCAGTACTTC. The chain is built from TRBV5-1 and TRBJ2-7; TRBD1 might be the D (5 bases). Germline CDR1 is SGHRS and CDR2 is YFSETQ. The CDR3 consists of 16 residues.

In its sample, this clonotype was seen many times. The V gene is TRBV6-2 or TRBV6-3, the J gene TRBJ1-1; D ambiguous. CDR3 size: 13 residues. CDR1 and CDR2 (germline): MNHEY, SVGEGT. Trimming shortened V by 5 bases and J by 11 bases, and 18 bases separated the two germline ends. Here the CDR3 reads CASSRTGPSGAFF. The CDR3, as DNA: TGTGCCAGCAGTCGAACGGGCCCCTCTGGGGCTTTCTTT.

This chain uses TRBV12-3 or TRBV12-4 with TRBJ1-2, with D uncertain. V was trimmed by 5 bases and J by 5 bases, leaving 12 bases between them. This CDR3 contains 13 residues. In DNA, the CDR3 is TGTGCCAGCAGTCCATTATCGGGTTATGGCTACACCTTC. It yields the protein CASSPLSGYGYTF.

This clonotype was picked up many times. The chain combines TRBV11-2 with TRBJ2-3; D is perhaps TRBD2 (5 bases). There are 15 residues in the CDR3. Trimming took 4 bases from V and 0 from J, leaving 11 bases between them. Germline CDR1 is SGHAT and CDR2 is FQNNGV. The CDR3 nucleotides read TGTGCCAGCAGCTCCCTAGCAAATAGCACAGATACGCAGTATTTT. It yields the protein CASSSLANSTDTQYF. The full variable domain, completed using reference TRBV11-2 and TRBJ2-3, is EAGVAQSPRYKIIEKRQSVAFWCNPISGHATLYWYQQILGQGPKLLIQFQNNGVVDDSQLPKDRFSAERLKGVDSTLKIQPAKLEDSAVYLCASSSLANSTDTQYFGPGTRLTVL.

Comment on this clonotype: One end of the junction fails to match germline, which may point to a read error. This chain links TRBV19 with TRBJ2-2; 9 positions match TRBD1. Germline CDR1 reads LNHDA; CDR2 reads SQIVND (reference sequence). There are 16 residues in the CDR3. The CDR3 is CVSSNPGQGPTGELFF. As DNA, the CDR3 is TGTGTCAGTAGTAACCCGGGACAGGGCCCCACCGGGGAGCTGTTTTTT.

With respect to this clonotype: A read error is likely, as this CDR3 ends without the conserved phenylalanine or tryptophan. V gene TRBV27 combines with J gene TRBJ1-1; no reliable D call. This CDR3 is 16 amino acids long. CDR1 MNHEY and CDR2 SMNVEV come from the germline V gene (reference sequence). V was clipped by 0 bases and J by 4 bases, with 15 bases between them. CDR3 in amino acids: CASSLSPPGGGTEAFS. CDR3 coding DNA: TGTGCCAGCAGTTTATCCCCCCCCGGTGGCGGCACTGAAGCTTTCTCT.

The chain couples TRBV28 to TRBJ2-7, with D perhaps TRBD1 (6 bases). The V and J ends lost 1 base and 6 bases respectively, with 16 bases between them. The CDR3 length is 15 residues. Germline V gene lookup returns CDR1 MDHEN and CDR2 SYDVKM. The CDR3 region is CASSLLSGQTSEQYF. CDR3 sequence (DNA): TGTGCCAGCAGTTTATTATCGGGACAAACCTCCGAGCAGTACTTC.

This clonotype was recorded at least ten times. This chain joins TRBV5-1 and TRBJ2-2; no reliable D call. Germline V lookup: CDR1 SGHRS, CDR2 YFSETQ. This CDR3 is built from 13 residues. V was trimmed by 2 bases and J by 4 bases, leaving 6 bases between them. CDR3 region: CASSFGLTGELFF. CDR3 DNA sequence: TGCGCCAGCAGCTTTGGGCTCACCGGGGAGCTGTTTTTT.

Of note for this clonotype: An end of the junction differs from the germline gene, which may be a read error. The chain has TRBV5-4 and TRBJ2-3, with TRBD2 identical over 16 bases. CDR1 is SGHNT, CDR2 YYREEE, per germline (reference sequence). This CDR3 comprises 12 residues. The CDR3: CASSWGLAGGSF. The CDR3 nucleotides are TGTGCCAGCAGCTGGGGACTAGCGGGAGGGAGCTTT.